Below, 7 T cell receptor beta chains from the same sample are listed, as sequenced in a study of regulatory T cells in long-lasting Graves disease (dated by TCRdb to 2020 to 2023). This specimen's time point label, per the study, means: newly diagnosed GD, antithyroid drugs for less than 3 months. RNA was extracted from PBMCs in TRIzol for both TCR sequencing and RNA sequencing. The library relied on multiplex PCR. The sample was run on an Illumina HiSeq 4000. To build TCR beta libraries, CDR3 regions were amplified by Arm-PCR using iRepertoire HTBI primers. TCRdb reran the public reads through fastp at Q25 and MiXCR, keeping productive beta chains. Each entry merges the rows of one CDR3 protein and shows their most common DNA and genes. This sample comprises approximately 230,000 distinct CDR3 sequences, approximately 16% of them detected only once. Of the sample, roughly a fifth is held by the ten largest clones.

Material: peripheral blood mononuclear cells (PBMCs), obtained at new diagnosis, from a patient treated with antithyroid drugs. These receptors all come from a female donor with Graves disease.

Concerning this clonotype: A single base is all that separates this from a far larger clone, so a read error is likely. The chain is built from TRBV28 and TRBJ2-5, with a weak D call TRBD2 (5 bases). The DNA end favors TRBJ2-1, so the J call may be wrong. In germline, CDR1 is MDHEN, CDR2 SYDVKM. The CDR3 runs 15 residues. CDR3 bases: TGTGCCAGCACTTTTCCCGGGATTACGTATAATGAGCAGTTCTTC. This encodes CASTFPGITYNEQFF.

This clonotype was seen many times. The chain combines TRBV5-1 with TRBJ1-1; D unresolved. The V gene lost 0 bases and the J gene lost 1 base, with 7 bases spanning the gap. The CDR3 contains 14 residues. The germline V gene encodes CDR1 SGHRS and CDR2 YFSETQ. The CDR3 spells CASSLDTGNTEAFF. The DNA for the CDR3 is TGCGCCAGCAGCTTGGATACGGGGAACACTGAAGCTTTCTTT.

J is TRBJ2-5 and V is TRBV9; D may be TRBD1 or TRBD2 (6 bases each). Germline assignment: CDR1 SGDLS and CDR2 YYNGEE. The CDR3 loop spans 15 amino acids. The germline V and J ends were trimmed by 4 bases and 4 bases, with 17 bases remaining between them. CDR3 residues: CASSFGGLVRETQYF. As DNA, the CDR3 is TGTGCCAGCAGCTTTGGGGGGCTAGTCAGAGAGACCCAGTACTTC.

This clonotype was found many times. V usage is TRBV20-1 and J usage is TRBJ1-4, with a tentative D call TRBD1 (5 bases). The germline V gene has CDR1 DFQATT and CDR2 SNEGSKA (reference sequence). The CDR3 is 13 amino acids. V lost 3 bases and J lost 3, with 8 bases in between. The CDR3 sequence is CSASQGANEKLFF. In nucleotides, the CDR3 is TGCAGTGCTAGTCAGGGCGCTAATGAAAAACTGTTTTTT.

This clonotype has at least ten counts. The chain combines TRBV20-1 with TRBJ2-3; 8 bases are shared with TRBD2. Unmatched junction bases numbered 4, after V lost 3 bases and J lost 5 bases. The CDR3 is 13 amino acids. Germline CDR1 DFQATT, CDR2 SNEGSKA (reference sequence). CDR3 in DNA: TGCAGTGCTAGTTGGCTAGCGGGAGATACGCAGTATTTT. It yields the protein CSASWLAGDTQYF.

At least ten counts were recorded for this clonotype. V usage is TRBV19 and J usage is TRBJ2-5; D remains ambiguous. V shed 0 bases and J shed 4 bases, with 3 bases lying between them. The CDR3 length is 12 residues. CDR1 is LNHDA and CDR2 is SQIVND in the germline V gene (reference sequence). Written as DNA, the CDR3 is TGTGCCAGTAGTATAGAGGGAGAGACCCAGTACTTC. It is translated as CASSIEGETQYF.

This clonotype was seen a few times. The rearrangement links TRBV27 to TRBJ2-5, with TRBD2 matching 8 bases. Germline CDR1 and CDR2: MNHEY and SMNVEV (reference sequence). The CDR3 loop spans 14 amino acids. Germline trimming cut 5 bases from V and 5 bases from J; bases unmatched to any gene: 7. The DNA for the CDR3 is TGTGCCAGCAGTCGGCGGGGGGCAGGGGAGACCCAGTACTTC. This translates into CASSRRGAGETQYF.